This is a list of T cell receptor beta chains from one sample in a study of cytomegalovirus exposure and HLA in healthy donors. Assay used: immunoSEQ multiplex PCR; TCRdb lists only in-frame clones, some missing. The table lists about 93,000 clones, around 81% of them singletons. The sequenced material came from PBMCs. The origin of the receptors is a man aged 25 to 40 in good health and CMV-seronegative. Both conserved end residues are trimmed from each CDR3.

TRBV6-1	TRBJ1-1	ASSADRGRGAF
TRBV2	TRBJ2-5	ASKPGLSQETQY
TRBV25-1	TRBJ2-7	ASSEREGRSYEQY
TRBV28	TRBJ2-2	ASSSPAEANTGELF
TRBV5-6	TRBJ2-4	ASSLGSVAAKNIQY
TRBV7-3	TRBJ2-2	ASSLMGHNTGELF
TRBV27	TRBJ1-1	ASSLSGTAGSNTEAF
TRBV10-3	TRBJ2-3	AISSIGADSTDTQY
TRBV11-2	TRBJ2-1	ASSLRGDSSYNEQF
TRBV6-6	TRBJ2-5	ASSLGQGGETQY
TRBV28	TRBJ2-3	ASSRNPLDRDTQY
TRBV7-9	TRBJ1-1	ASSEGTGGNTEAF
TRBV9	TRBJ2-3	ASSVELSGASSTDTQY
TRBV11-2	TRBJ1-1	ASSLRENTEAF
TRBV7-6	TRBJ1-1	ASSVSSYYMNTEAF
TRBV6-6	TRBJ2-2	ASSTTGARNTGELF
TRBV2	TRBJ1-2	ASSTGFGGYT
TRBV28	TRBJ1-4	ASSKLDRTNEKLF
TRBV7-3	TRBJ2-3	ASSRGTSGTDTQY
TRBV6-1	TRBJ1-2	ASSEITDGYT
TRBV18	TRBJ2-6	ASRESGANVLT
TRBV5-1	TRBJ1-1	ASSPWTPAGNTEAF
TRBV28	TRBJ1-6	ASSLGRGFNPPLH
TRBV4-1	TRBJ1-5	ASSQEGAGVRPQH
TRBV2	TRBJ1-1	ASSEWAVPEAF
TRBV10-3	TRBJ2-1	AISESELTGSYNEQF
TRBV19	TRBJ2-1	ASSVPGQGTNEQF
TRBV29-1	TRBJ1-1	SVVIHGDTEAF
TRBV7-8	TRBJ2-3	ASSLSGTSGNTDTQY
TRBV19	TRBJ2-1	ASSPQVGTSGDVYNEQF
TRBV19	TRBJ1-1	APVKGLGPQQGSPFTEAF
TRBV11-1	.	ASSFPLSYEQY
TRBV9	TRBJ1-1	ASSPARGGTEAF
TRBV7-3	TRBJ2-5	ASRLGAGGLGETQY
TRBV5-4	TRBJ2-7	ASSLQPGYEQY
TRBV7-9	TRBJ1-4	ASSQTDRGGEKLF
TRBV5-4	TRBJ2-2	ASRSSNTGELF
TRBV9	TRBJ1-1	ASSPSGTGTGRNTEAF
TRBV7-8	TRBJ1-5	ASSIHGGGDQPQH
TRBV10-2	TRBJ2-3	ASSESLGRAADTQY
TRBV5-1	TRBJ2-2	ASSLRLAGGTGELF
TRBV7-2	TRBJ1-4	ASSPKGALNEKLF
TRBV11-3	TRBJ1-1	ASSPDRMNTEAF
TRBV9	TRBJ2-2	ASSVEGGRGTGELF
TRBV11-2	TRBJ1-1	ASSPTGIEAF
TRBV7-8	TRBJ1-2	ASSPNRGTVKVFIYGYT
TRBV6-5	TRBJ2-3	ASSYSTGDTQY
TRBV5-6	TRBJ1-2	ASSWWTAHFYGYT
TRBV6-6	TRBJ2-7	ASSYSKGRGHEQY
TRBV4-2	TRBJ1-4	ASSPGTGVEKLF
TRBV7-9	TRBJ2-1	ASTLGGPYNEQF
TRBV7-9	TRBJ1-5	ASSLRSDRGNQPQH
TRBV5-1	TRBJ1-2	ASSLGQGNYGYT
TRBV29-1	TRBJ1-5	SVGNRGQNQPQH